These 29 T cell receptor beta chains came from one sample sequenced in a study of T cell changes during pregnancy in multiple sclerosis. Libraries were prepared by immunoSEQ multiplex PCR; TCRdb keeps only in-frame clonotypes and omits some of them. Of some 120,000 clones detected, 92% appear once; the ten largest clones hold about 1.5%. The specimen was peripheral blood, collected in the third trimester of pregnancy. These receptors originate from a female donor with multiple sclerosis, enrolled in a pregnancy study.

The chain recombines TRBV30 with TRBJ2-5; weak D call: TRBD1 (5 bases). Germline assignment: CDR1 GTSNPN and CDR2 SVGIG (reference sequence). The CDR3 is made up of 13 amino acids. Trimming stripped 4 bases from V and 4 bases from J, with 13 bases between. CDR3 sequence reads: CAWTAWGAETQYF. The CDR3 coding sequence is TGTGCCTGGACCGCTTGGGGCGCAGAGACCCAGTACTTC.

The chain couples TRBV7-9 to TRBJ2-7; possibly TRBD1 for D (5 bases). The germline V and J ends were trimmed by 1 base and 0 bases, with 7 bases remaining between them. The germline V gene has CDR1 SEHNR and CDR2 FQNEAQ (reference sequence). CDR3 length: 14 residues. The CDR3 protein is CASSLEGNSYEQYF. CDR3 coding DNA: TGTGCCAGCAGCTTAGAGGGGAACTCCTACGAGCAGTACTTC.

The chain couples TRBV14 to TRBJ2-7; 10 bases align to TRBD1. Germline V gives CDR1 SGHDN, CDR2 FVKESK. This CDR3 has 15 residues. V was pared by 3 bases and J by 5 bases, with 7 bases of the junction left unmatched. CDR3 nucleotides: TGTGCCAGCAGCCAGACAGGGGGCAAGGGGGACGAGCAGTACTTC. It encodes CASSQTGGKGDEQYF.

This clone appeared a single time. The rearrangement links TRBV5-1 to TRBJ1-4; D remains ambiguous. CDR3 length: 14 residues. V dropped 2 bases and J dropped 1 base, with 6 bases sitting between them. Germline V gene sequence: CDR1 SGHRS, CDR2 YFSETQ. CDR3 amino acids: CASSFGGTNEKLFF. CDR3 in DNA: TGCGCCAGCAGCTTCGGTGGAACTAATGAAAAACTGTTTTTT.

This chain joins TRBV9 and TRBJ1-1; 10 nucleotides line up with TRBD1. The germline V gene has CDR1 SGDLS and CDR2 YYNGEE. This CDR3 comprises 16 residues. The junction had 7 bases not matched to a gene; V was cut back by 3 bases and J by 2 bases. CDR3 sequence reads: CASSAAGTGVNTEAFF. CDR3 sequence (DNA): TGTGCCAGCAGCGCGGCCGGGACAGGGGTTAACACTGAAGCTTTCTTT.

This clone was detected once. The chain joins TRBV9 to TRBJ2-1, with 7 bases aligning to TRBD1. J lost 7 bases, V lost 2 bases, and 6 bases had no gene match. The CDR3 contains 14 residues. Germline-derived CDR1 and CDR2 are SGDLS and YYNGEE. CDR3 DNA sequence: TGTGCCAGCAGCGTCACAGGGGTCTCTAATGAGCAGTTCTTC. Protein: CASSVTGVSNEQFF.

The rearrangement joins TRBV19 to TRBJ2-1, with a tentative D call TRBD2 (7 bases). CDR1 LNHDA and CDR2 SQIVND come from the germline V gene (reference sequence). Trimming left V 5 bases short and J 7 bases short, with 15 bases between. The CDR3 is 14 residues long. For the CDR3, the DNA is TGTGCCAGTAGTCTGGGGGAGGGGGTTAATGAGCAGTTCTTC. Its protein is CASSLGEGVNEQFF.

This chain links TRBV9 with TRBJ1-1; D is uncertain. This CDR3 spans 14 amino acids. CDR1 is SGDLS, CDR2 YYNGEE, per germline. Trimming left V 0 bases short and J 4 bases short, with 10 bases between. This CDR3 is CASSVDYGGTEAFF. The CDR3 DNA reads as TGTGCCAGCAGCGTAGACTATGGAGGCACTGAAGCTTTCTTT. Full variable domain (outside the CDR3, taken from reference TRBV9 and TRBJ1-1): DSGVTQTPKHLITATGQRVTLRCSPRSGDLSVYWYQQSLDQGLQFLIQYYNGEERAKGNILERFSAQQFPDLHSELNLSSLELGDSALYFCASSVDYGGTEAFFGQGTRLTVV.

This chain links TRBV7-9 with TRBJ2-2; TRBD1 is a possible D gene (6 bases). V lost 3 bases and J 6 bases, leaving 11 bases between the germline ends. The CDR3 consists of 14 residues. The germline gives CDR1 SEHNR, CDR2 FQNEAQ (reference sequence). The CDR3 here is CASSLPTGPGELFF. The CDR3 DNA follows: TGTGCCAGCAGCTTGCCGACAGGCCCCGGGGAGCTGTTTTTT.

The chain combines TRBV7-9 with TRBJ2-7; tentatively, D is TRBD2 (5 bases). There are 14 residues in the CDR3. The V gene lost 1 base and the J gene lost 4 bases, with 11 bases spanning the gap. The germline gives CDR1 SEHNR, CDR2 FQNEAQ (reference sequence). CDR3 nucleotide sequence: TGTGCCAGCAGCTTAGTCCAAAGGACTTACGAGCAGTACTTC. Amino acids: CASSLVQRTYEQYF. Looking up the rest from reference TRBV7-9 and TRBJ2-7 gives the full variable domain: DTGVSQNPRHKITKRGQNVTFRCDPISEHNRLYWYRQTLGQGPEFLTYFQNEAQLEKSRLLSDRFSAERPKGSFSTLEIQRTEQGDSAMYLCASSLVQRTYEQYFGPGTRLTVT.

J is TRBJ2-7 and V is TRBV4-2, with TRBD1 identical over 10 bases. CDR1 and CDR2 from the germline V gene are LGHNA and YNFKEQ. V lost 5 bases to trimming and J lost 5 bases; unmatched junction nucleotides: 6. This CDR3 spans 14 amino acids. CDR3 loop: CASSLDRGANEQYF. CDR3 in DNA: TGTGCCAGCAGCTTGGACAGGGGGGCAAACGAGCAGTACTTC.

The chain employs TRBV7-2 and TRBJ2-7; 13 bases are shared with TRBD2. J was trimmed by 0 bases and V by 4 bases; bases with no gene match: 0. Germline CDR1 and CDR2: SGHTA and FQGNSA. The length of the CDR3 is 15 residues. CDR3 in DNA: TGTGCCAGCAGCTGGACTAGCGGGAGCTCCTACGAGCAGTACTTC. It encodes CASSWTSGSSYEQYF. Using reference TRBV7-2 and TRBJ2-7 for the parts outside the CDR3, the full variable domain is GAGVSQSPSNKVTEKGKDVELRCDPISGHTALYWYRQSLGQGLEFLIYFQGNSAPDKSGLPSDRFSAERTGGSVSTLTIQRTQQEDSAVYLCASSWTSGSSYEQYFGPGTRLTVT.

V usage is TRBV6-5 and J usage is TRBJ2-1; D may be TRBD1 (6 bases). Germline V gene sequence: CDR1 MNHEY, CDR2 SVGAGI. The CDR3 has 13 residues. V was shortened by 4 bases and J by 6 bases, with 10 bases between the two germline ends. In nucleotides, the CDR3 is TGTGCCAGCAGTTCCGGGACAATCAATGAGCAGTTCTTC. Translating gives CASSSGTINEQFF.

The V and J genes are TRBV7-7 and TRBJ2-2; D is ambiguous. Deletions cut 4 bases from V and 4 bases from J, with 4 bases between. The CDR3 is 12 amino acids. Germline V CDR1 and CDR2: SSHAT, FNYEAQ (reference sequence). The CDR3 coding sequence is TGTGCCAGCAGCTCCGGCACCGGGGAGCTGTTTTTT. Translating it yields CASSSGTGELFF. The whole variable domain, filled in from reference TRBV7-7 and TRBJ2-2, reads GAGVSQSPRYKVTKRGQDVTLRCDPISSHATLYWYQQALGQGPEFLTYFNYEAQPDKSGLPSDRFSAERPEGSISTLTIQRTEQRDSAMYRCASSSGTGELFFGEGSRLTVL.

The chain combines TRBV7-9 with TRBJ2-5; 10 bases are a match to TRBD1. The CDR3 extends over 14 amino acids. Germline V gives CDR1 SEHNR, CDR2 FQNEAQ (reference sequence). V lost 5 bases, J lost 4 bases, and 4 bases stayed unmatched. This CDR3 is CASSPGTGAETQYF. The DNA of the CDR3 is TGTGCCAGCAGCCCAGGGACAGGGGCAGAGACCCAGTACTTC.

The chain employs TRBV10-3 and TRBJ1-2; a weak D match, TRBD1 (6 bases). The germline V gene has CDR1 ENHRY and CDR2 SYGVKD. CDR3 length equals 15 residues. Trimming stripped 3 bases from V and 1 base from J, with 12 bases between. CDR3 residues: CAISDATGINYGYTF. The CDR3 nucleotides read TGTGCCATCAGTGACGCGACAGGCATTAACTATGGCTACACCTTC.

The V call is TRBV27, the J call TRBJ1-6, with D tentatively TRBD1 (5 bases). The V and J ends lost 8 bases and 4 bases respectively, with 15 bases between them. This CDR3 contains 15 residues. Germline values: CDR1 MNHEY, CDR2 SMNVEV (reference sequence). CDR3 nucleotide sequence: TGTGCCAGCGGTCCTGGGACTGGGTATAATTCACCCCTCCACTTT. This translates into CASGPGTGYNSPLHF.

This sequence joins TRBV29-1 and TRBJ1-2; no definite D call. The V end lost 4 bases, the J end lost 5 bases, and 14 bases lay between the germline ends. This CDR3 region has 13 residues. Looked up from germline, CDR1 is SQVTM and CDR2 is ANQGSEA. In nucleotides, the CDR3 is TGCAGCGTTGCCCAGACTGGCTCGTATGGCTACACCTTC. This sequence encodes CSVAQTGSYGYTF.

This chain links TRBV6-5 with TRBJ1-3; a possible D gene is TRBD1 (6 bases). The V gene's germline CDR1 is MNHEY and CDR2 SVGAGI. Trimming cost V 2 bases and J 0 bases, with 8 bases left between them. The CDR3 is made up of 15 amino acids. The CDR3 sequence: CASSYDRTSGNTIYF. The CDR3 DNA reads as TGTGCCAGCAGTTACGACAGGACCTCTGGAAACACCATATATTTT.

The chain uses TRBV30 and TRBJ2-1; D gene unclear. Germline CDR1 reads GTSNPN; CDR2 reads SVGIG (reference sequence). This CDR3 region has 15 residues. The ends were cut back, 0 bases at V and 2 bases at J, with 11 bases in the middle. The CDR3 loop reads CAWSVMAVTYNEQFF. In DNA, the CDR3 is TGTGCCTGGAGTGTAATGGCGGTCACCTACAATGAGCAGTTCTTC.

This rearrangement joins TRBV21-1 to TRBJ2-2; the listed D gene, TRBD2, was not tested against the DNA. TRBV21-1 corresponds to a pseudogene. The CDR3 is 13 residues long. The CDR3 sequence is CASSPRRERELFF. The CDR3 DNA follows: TGTGCCAGCAGCCCACGTCGGGAGCGGGAGCTGTTTTTT.

The chain carries TRBV28 and TRBJ1-5, with 10 bases aligning to TRBD1. J lost 2 bases, V lost 7 bases, and 11 bases had no gene match. Germline-derived CDR1 and CDR2 are MDHEN and SYDVKM. CDR3 length: 17 amino acids. The DNA of the CDR3 is TGTGCCAGCAAAATCCGGGACAGGGGTCTCCGCAATCAGCCCCAGCATTTT. Protein product: CASKIRDRGLRNQPQHF.

This chain joins TRBV5-1 and TRBJ2-3; TRBD2 might be the D (6 bases). The CDR3 covers 15 residues. V lost 4 bases to trimming and J lost 3 bases, with 15 bases between them. Looked up from germline, CDR1 is SGHRS and CDR2 is YFSETQ. This chain's CDR3 is CASSLGLALTDTQYF. As DNA, the CDR3 is TGCGCCAGCAGCCTAGGGCTAGCGTTAACAGATACGCAGTATTTT.

The chain couples TRBV28 to TRBJ1-1; TRBD1 might be the D (5 bases). With 2 bases removed from V and 4 bases from J, the gap between germline ends came to 8 bases. Germline V gives CDR1 MDHEN, CDR2 SYDVKM. The CDR3 totals 13 residues. CDR3 sequence reads: CASSLGGSTEAFF. CDR3 sequence (DNA): TGTGCCAGCAGTTTAGGGGGGAGCACTGAAGCTTTCTTT.

The chain carries TRBV5-1 and TRBJ2-1, with TRBD2 identical over 9 bases. This CDR3 spans 15 amino acids. Germline V CDR1 and CDR2: SGHRS, YFSETQ. The V segment lost 0 bases and the J segment 2 bases; nucleotides outside the gene matches: 0. The CDR3 nucleotides read TGCGCCAGCAGCTTGGGCGGGGGGGCCTACAATGAGCAGTTCTTC. It specifies CASSLGGGAYNEQFF.

CDR3: CASSVAGTGALGTEAFF. The DNA for the CDR3 is TGTGCCAGCAGCGTCGCCGGGACAGGGGCCTTAGGGACTGAAGCTTTCTTT. The chain joins TRBV9 to TRBJ1-1; 10 nucleotides align to TRBD1. The CDR3 covers 17 residues. Unmatched junction bases numbered 12, after V lost 2 bases and J lost 5 bases. Per germline, CDR1 SGDLS and CDR2 YYNGEE.

The V call is TRBV19, the J call TRBJ1-1; no definite D call. The V end lost 3 bases, the J end lost 0 bases, and 17 bases lay between the germline ends. Germline assignment: CDR1 LNHDA and CDR2 SQIVND (reference sequence). This CDR3 has 17 amino acids. CDR3 amino acids: CASSITRAVRLNTEAFF. The DNA of the CDR3 is TGTGCCAGTAGTATTACGAGGGCAGTGAGGTTGAACACTGAAGCTTTCTTT.

The chain has TRBV4-2 and TRBJ2-7; no clear D gene. Germline CDR1 is LGHNA and CDR2 is YNFKEQ. The CDR3 extends over 14 amino acids. With 0 bases removed from V and 4 bases from J, the gap between germline ends came to 10 bases. CDR3 sequence: CASSQDEALYEQYF. In DNA form, the CDR3 reads TGTGCCAGCAGCCAAGATGAGGCGCTATACGAGCAGTACTTC.

V usage is TRBV5-1 and J usage is TRBJ2-2, with 8 bases fitting TRBD2. Germline V gene sequence: CDR1 SGHRS, CDR2 YFSETQ. After removal of 3 bases from V and 4 bases from J, the junction contained 8 bases not matched to a gene. The CDR3 is made up of 16 amino acids. The CDR3 sequence is CASSSTGGPGTGELFF. DNA of the CDR3: TGCGCCAGCAGCTCTACGGGGGGGCCCGGCACCGGGGAGCTGTTTTTT.